These 20 T cell receptor beta chains were all obtained from the same sample, sequenced in a study of T cell responses to AZD1222 COVID-19 vaccine. TCRdb keeps only in-frame clones here, not all; method: immunoSEQ multiplex PCR. The data hold more than 110,000 clones, with 92% observed a single time. Sequencing used peripheral blood, obtained on day 0 of AZD1222 vaccination. The source of these receptors is an adult in good health.

The CDR3 region has the DNA TGTGCCAGCAGCCAAGGCAATAGCGGGAGGTACTACAATGAGCAGTTCTTC. This gives the protein CASSQGNSGRYYNEQFF. The chain is built from TRBV14 and TRBJ2-1, with 10 bases that match TRBD2. This CDR3 is built from 17 residues. The V gene's germline CDR1 is SGHDN and CDR2 FVKESK. The ends lost 1 base at V and 3 bases at J; junction bases unmatched: 6. Complete variable domain (other parts from reference TRBV14 and TRBJ2-1): EAGVTQFPSHSVIEKGQTVTLRCDPISGHDNLYWYRRVMGKEIKFLLHFVKESKQDESGMPNNRFLAERTGGTYSTLKVQPAELEDSGVYFCASSQGNSGRYYNEQFFGPGTRLTVL.

The chain uses TRBV7-2 and TRBJ2-1, with 11 bases that match TRBD2. CDR3 length: 19 residues. The junction had 14 bases not matched to a gene; V was cut back by 3 bases and J by 4 bases. From germline, CDR1 is SGHTA and CDR2 FQGNSA. CDR3 sequence (DNA): TGTGCCAGCAGCTTGAGAATCGGTGCTAGCGGGAGGTTGTACAATGAGCAGTTCTTC. Protein product: CASSLRIGASGRLYNEQFF.

The chain is built from TRBV29-1 and TRBJ1-1; no firm D call. The V end was cut by 6 bases, the J end by 1 base, with 12 bases between. Germline CDR1 is SQVTM and CDR2 is ANQGSEA. CDR3 size: 13 residues. The CDR3 spells CSVRPFPNTEAFF. CDR3 bases: TGCAGCGTGAGACCTTTCCCGAACACTGAAGCTTTCTTT.

The chain employs TRBV30 and TRBJ1-5; TRBD1 agrees at 9 bases. From germline, CDR1 is GTSNPN and CDR2 SVGIG (reference sequence). The junction had 16 bases not matched to a gene; V was cut back by 3 bases and J by 1 base. This CDR3 has 19 amino acids. DNA for the CDR3: TGTGCCTGGAGCCGCCCCACTTGGACAGGGGTCCCAAGCAATCAGCCCCAGCATTTT. Protein sequence: CAWSRPTWTGVPSNQPQHF.

This chain uses TRBV30 with TRBJ1-1; D not certain. The germline V gene encodes CDR1 GTSNPN and CDR2 SVGIG (reference sequence). Trimming stripped 0 bases from V and 5 bases from J, with 13 bases between. The CDR3 runs 14 residues. The CDR3 coding sequence is TGTGCCTGGAGTGTACAACTTGGGAGGACTGAAGCTTTCTTT. Protein: CAWSVQLGRTEAFF.

The V gene is TRBV10-1, the J gene TRBJ2-1; TRBD2 agrees at 7 bases. Trimming at V came to 3 bases and at J to 11 bases, leaving 4 bases not matched to a gene. The CDR3 totals 12 residues. CDR1 WNHNN and CDR2 SYGVQD come from the germline V gene (reference sequence). CDR3: CASSEGRGKQFF. CDR3 coding DNA: TGCGCCAGCAGTGAAGGGAGGGGTAAGCAGTTCTTC.

The CDR3, as DNA: TGTGCCAGCAGCTTAGGGGGGGAAAAACTGTTTTTT. It translates to CASSLGGEKLFF. The chain combines TRBV7-2 with TRBJ1-4, with D maybe TRBD1 (5 bases). With 1 base removed from V and 8 bases from J, the gap between germline ends came to 5 bases. The germline V gene has CDR1 SGHTA and CDR2 FQGNSA. The CDR3 is 12 residues long. The whole variable domain, remainder taken from reference TRBV7-2 and TRBJ1-4, is GAGVSQSPSNKVTEKGKDVELRCDPISGHTALYWYRQSLGQGLEFLIYFQGNSAPDKSGLPSDRFSAERTGGSVSTLTIQRTQQEDSAVYLCASSLGGEKLFFGSGTQLSVL.

This clone was recorded once. V gene TRBV19 combines with J gene TRBJ2-3, with D perhaps TRBD2 (5 bases). CDR3 length equals 14 residues. V lost 1 base and J 2 bases, leaving 7 bases between the germline ends. In germline, CDR1 is LNHDA, CDR2 SQIVND (reference sequence). The CDR3 loop is CASSIGENTDTQYF. The CDR3 DNA follows: TGTGCCAGTAGTATAGGGGAGAACACAGATACGCAGTATTTT.

This chain's CDR3 is CASSPKRGSGELFF. DNA for the CDR3: TGTGCCAGCTCACCAAAGAGGGGGTCCGGGGAGCTGTTTTTT. The chain carries TRBV18 and TRBJ2-2, with D perhaps TRBD1 (6 bases). Germline V gene lookup returns CDR1 KGHSH and CDR2 LQKENI. CDR3 size: 14 residues. The germline V and J ends were trimmed by 2 bases and 6 bases, with 10 bases remaining between them.

This chain joins TRBV10-1 and TRBJ2-5; 12 bases line up with TRBD2. Germline V lookup: CDR1 WNHNN, CDR2 SYGVQD (reference sequence). The CDR3 runs 16 residues. V lost 5 bases, J lost 2 bases, and 6 bases stayed unmatched. DNA of the CDR3: TGCGCCAGCAGTAATGCCGGGACTAGCGGGCAAGAGACCCAGTACTTC. This encodes CASSNAGTSGQETQYF.

This clone has just one count. The chain uses TRBV5-4 and TRBJ1-2; unclear D gene. The V gene's germline CDR1 is SGHNT and CDR2 YYREEE (reference sequence). CDR3 length: 14 residues. Trimming stripped 9 bases from V and 2 bases from J, with 17 bases between. CDR3 loop: CATHEAPQNYGYTF. CDR3 bases: TGTGCCACCCATGAGGCGCCTCAAAACTATGGCTACACCTTC.

This chain uses TRBV11-2 with TRBJ2-7; weak D call: TRBD1 (5 bases). The CDR3 is made up of 12 amino acids. V was pared by 6 bases and J by 6 bases, with 12 bases between. The germline gives CDR1 SGHAT, CDR2 FQNNGV. CDR3 residues: CASSLRVGEQYF. The CDR3 nucleotides read TGTGCCAGCAGTCTCAGGGTAGGCGAGCAGTACTTC.

Concerning this clone itself: A junction end diverges from the germline sequence, so it may reflect a read error. As DNA, the CDR3 is TGTGCCAGCAGCGTAGAGGCCTGGGGGCAATCCCTTACTTTC. The encoded protein is CASSVEAWGQSLTF. The chain couples TRBV9 to TRBJ1-2; perhaps TRBD1 as D (6 bases). Germline lookup yields CDR1 SGDLS and CDR2 YYNGEE. The CDR3 is made up of 14 amino acids.

The V and J genes are TRBV6-6 and TRBJ2-3; perhaps TRBD2 as D (6 bases). Between the trimmed V and J ends, which lost 5 bases and 1 base, there was a span of 10 bases. This CDR3 is built from 14 residues. Per germline, CDR1 MNHNY and CDR2 SVGAGI (reference sequence). This CDR3 is CASSPRRGTDTQYF. The CDR3 DNA reads as TGTGCCAGCAGTCCCCGGAGGGGCACAGATACGCAGTATTTT.

V usage is TRBV19 and J usage is TRBJ1-1; possibly TRBD1 for D (6 bases). The CDR3 sequence is 15 residues long. The ends were cut back, 4 bases at V and 1 base at J, with 13 bases in the middle. The germline V gene encodes CDR1 LNHDA and CDR2 SQIVND (reference sequence). CDR3 loop: CASSKGGGWNTEAFF. The CDR3 DNA reads TGTGCCAGTAGTAAAGGGGGGGGATGGAACACTGAAGCTTTCTTT.

This chain links TRBV6-5 with TRBJ2-1; a weak D match, TRBD2 (7 bases). The germline V and J ends were trimmed by 8 bases and 9 bases, with 11 bases remaining between them. Germline V lookup: CDR1 MNHEY, CDR2 SVGAGI. The CDR3 covers 11 residues. The CDR3 DNA reads as TGTGCCAGCCCGGGGGGCGGTGAGCAGTTCTTC. Translation: CASPGGGEQFF.

This rearrangement joins TRBV19 to TRBJ1-4; the match to TRBD1 covers 7 bases. The trim removed 3 bases at V and 7 bases at J, leaving 11 bases unmatched. The CDR3 extends over 16 amino acids. Germline V CDR1 and CDR2: LNHDA, SQIVND (reference sequence). In DNA, the CDR3 is TGTGCCAGTAGTATCCTGAACAGGGGTTTTGGTGAAAAACTGTTTTTT. It is translated as CASSILNRGFGEKLFF.

The chain is built from TRBV6-2 or TRBV6-3 and TRBJ2-1, with TRBD2 matching over 10 bases. The junction had 8 bases not matched to a gene; V was cut back by 5 bases and J by 10 bases. CDR1 MNHEY and CDR2 SVGEGT come from the germline V gene. This CDR3 is 14 amino acids long. The CDR3 region is CASSSLAGVNEQFF. CDR3 nucleotide sequence: TGTGCCAGCAGTAGCCTAGCGGGAGTCAACGAGCAGTTCTTC.

The chain employs TRBV2 and TRBJ2-7, with 8 bases lining up with TRBD1. After removal of 4 bases from V and 2 bases from J, the junction contained 7 bases not matched to a gene. Germline V gene lookup returns CDR1 SNHLY and CDR2 FYNNEI. This CDR3 comprises 15 residues. The CDR3 here is CASSGGQGATYEQYF. The CDR3 DNA reads as TGTGCCAGCAGTGGGGGGCAGGGGGCGACCTACGAGCAGTACTTC.

The chain joins TRBV18 to TRBJ1-2; TRBD1 matches at 11 bases. The J segment lost 4 bases and the V segment lost 4 bases, leaving 5 bases of the junction unmatched. Per the germline V gene, CDR1 is KGHSH and CDR2 is LQKENI. This CDR3 spans 15 amino acids. DNA for the CDR3: TGTGCCAGCTCACTCGGACAGGGGGCCCTCTATGGCTACACCTTC. Residues: CASSLGQGALYGYTF.